Each of the 5 T cell receptor beta chains below was sequenced from the same sample in a study of cytomegalovirus exposure and HLA in healthy donors. The study ran its PCR with 60 Vbeta and 13 Jbeta primers. Sequencing used immunoSEQ multiplex PCR; TCRdb keeps in-frame clones, though not all of them. The sample shows around 140,000 clones, roughly 89% of them seen only once. Specimen: PBMCs. These receptors originate from a woman in her 30s in good health and CMV-seronegative.

V usage is TRBV7-6 and J usage is TRBJ2-7; 11 bases match TRBD1. V was clipped by 8 bases and J by 3 bases; unmatched bases: 0. Looked up from germline, CDR1 is SGHVS and CDR2 is FNYEAQ. CDR3 size: 12 residues. CDR3 coding DNA: TGTGCCAGCGGGACAGGGGGCTACGAGCAGTACTTC. Translated, it gives CASGTGGYEQYF. Supplemented by reference TRBV7-6 and TRBJ2-7, the full variable domain reads GAGVSQSPRYKVTKRGQDVALRCDPISGHVSLYWYRQALGQGPEFLTYFNYEAQQDKSGLPNDRFSAERPEGSISTLTIQRTEQRDSAMYRCASGTGGYEQYFGPGTRLTVT.

V and J are TRBV28 and TRBJ2-7; D is possibly TRBD2 (5 bases). The CDR3 length is 12 residues. Germline CDR1 MDHEN, CDR2 SYDVKM. Trimming cost V 6 bases and J 2 bases, with 8 bases left between them. This CDR3 reads CASRSGTYEQYF. DNA for the CDR3: TGTGCCAGCAGAAGCGGTACCTACGAGCAGTACTTC.

The rearrangement uses TRBV18 and TRBJ2-7; TRBD2 agrees at 13 bases. Germline trimming cut 0 bases from V and 3 bases from J; bases unmatched to any gene: 5. CDR1 is KGHSH, CDR2 LQKENI, per germline. The CDR3 is 17 residues long. The CDR3 sequence: CASSPPGRTSGSYEQYF. The CDR3 DNA reads TGTGCCAGCTCACCACCGGGGAGGACTAGCGGGAGCTACGAGCAGTACTTC.

The rearrangement uses TRBV7-2 and TRBJ1-1; D call uncertain. The V end was cut by 1 base, the J end by 7 bases, with 22 bases between. This CDR3 contains 17 residues. Germline V lookup: CDR1 SGHTA, CDR2 FQGNSA. CDR3 sequence reads: CASSLVGAGGASLEAFF. As DNA, the CDR3 is TGTGCCAGCAGCTTAGTCGGAGCGGGCGGCGCTAGCCTTGAAGCTTTCTTT. The variable domain in full, completed from reference TRBV7-2 and TRBJ1-1, reads GAGVSQSPSNKVTEKGKDVELRCDPISGHTALYWYRQSLGQGLEFLIYFQGNSAPDKSGLPSDRFSAERTGGSVSTLTIQRTQQEDSAVYLCASSLVGAGGASLEAFFGQGTRLTVV.

This chain links TRBV19 with TRBJ2-1; 8 nucleotides match TRBD2. This CDR3 comprises 15 residues. V dropped 5 bases and J dropped 8; count of bases not matched to a gene: 11. Germline V CDR1 and CDR2: LNHDA, SQIVND (reference sequence). In DNA, the CDR3 is TGTGCCAGTAGTCACATGGGACTAGGTGACGATGAGCAGTTCTTC. It specifies CASSHMGLGDDEQFF.